The 23 T cell receptor beta chains below were found in one sample sequenced in a study of blood T cell repertoires in COVID-19. Sequencing used immunoSEQ multiplex PCR; TCRdb keeps in-frame clones, though not all of them. The repertoire holds about 90,000 clones, with under 90% as singletons. Sequencing was carried out using peripheral blood. These receptors were collected from a woman in her seventies with acute or convalescent COVID-19.

V is TRBV24-1 and J is TRBJ1-3, with 10 positions matching TRBD1. CDR1 KGHDR and CDR2 SFDVKD come from the germline V gene. The CDR3 sequence is 17 residues long. The junction had 9 bases not matched to a gene; V was cut back by 4 bases and J by 4 bases. In DNA, the CDR3 is TGTGCCACCAGTGACCCGCCCGGGACAGGGGAGGGAAACACCATATATTTT. This gives the protein CATSDPPGTGEGNTIYF.

This chain connects TRBV28 to TRBJ1-1; TRBD1 agrees at 8 bases. This CDR3 region has 17 residues. V dropped 3 bases and J dropped 1; count of bases not matched to a gene: 10. Per germline, CDR1 MDHEN and CDR2 SYDVKM. CDR3 coding DNA: TGTGCCAGCAGTTTCCGGGACCCAGGGGGCAGGAACACTGAAGCTTTCTTT. As protein: CASSFRDPGGRNTEAFF.

The V gene is TRBV6-5, the J gene TRBJ2-3; 13 bases map to TRBD2. Per germline, CDR1 MNHEY and CDR2 SVGAGI. V dropped 6 bases and J dropped 5; count of bases not matched to a gene: 5. The CDR3 length is 15 residues. The CDR3 is CASRETSGGRDTQYF. DNA for the CDR3: TGTGCCAGCAGGGAGACTAGCGGGGGGAGAGATACGCAGTATTTT.

The V call is TRBV7-2, the J call TRBJ1-5, with 7 bases fitting TRBD1. Unmatched junction bases numbered 5, after V lost 5 bases and J lost 4 bases. In germline, CDR1 is SGHTA, CDR2 FQGNSA. This CDR3 spans 14 amino acids. The CDR3 DNA reads TGTGCCAGCAGCCAAGACAGGGCGAATCAGCCCCAGCATTTT. Translated, it gives CASSQDRANQPQHF.

V gene TRBV3-1 (or the pseudogene TRBV3-2) combines with J gene TRBJ2-7, with 8 nucleotides matching TRBD2. The length of the CDR3 is 18 residues. The germline V gene encodes CDR1 LGHDT and CDR2 YNNKEL (reference sequence). Trimming cost V 4 bases and J 0 bases; bases outside gene matches: 14. DNA for the CDR3: TGTGCCAGCAGCCGTTACGACCTAGCGGGTTCCAGCTCCTACGAGCAGTACTTC. It yields the protein CASSRYDLAGSSSYEQYF.

This sequence joins TRBV7-9 and TRBJ2-1, with TRBD2 matching 13 bases. Germline CDR1 SEHNR, CDR2 FQNEAQ (reference sequence). V lost 4 bases to trimming and J lost 9 bases; unmatched junction nucleotides: 6. The CDR3 is 15 amino acids. The chain's CDR3 is CASSSRLAGGGEQFF. CDR3 in DNA: TGTGCCAGCAGCTCCCGACTAGCGGGAGGTGGTGAGCAGTTCTTC.

The chain is built from TRBV10-3 and TRBJ2-7, with a weak D call TRBD1 (5 bases). V was trimmed by 4 bases and J by 2 bases, leaving 6 bases between them. Germline CDR1 and CDR2: ENHRY and SYGVKD. This CDR3 has 12 residues. In nucleotides, the CDR3 is TGTGCCATCAGTGGACAGACCTACGAGCAGTACTTC. Its translation is CAISGQTYEQYF.

The V and J genes are TRBV19 and TRBJ2-2; 11 bases map to TRBD2. The CDR3 is made up of 15 amino acids. With 9 bases clipped from V and 0 bases from J, the junction kept 3 bases outside the gene matches. The V gene's germline CDR1 is LNHDA and CDR2 SQIVND (reference sequence). CDR3 sequence: CASRLAGSNTGELFF. The CDR3 DNA is TGTGCCAGCAGACTAGCGGGGTCGAACACCGGGGAGCTGTTTTTT.

The V call is TRBV3-1 (or the pseudogene TRBV3-2), the J call TRBJ1-6, with TRBD1 as a possible D gene (5 bases). The CDR3 loop spans 14 amino acids. CDR1 is LGHDT, CDR2 YNNKEL, per germline (reference sequence). Trimming removed 2 bases from V and 10 bases from J, with 12 bases in between. The CDR3 DNA reads as TGTGCCAGCAGCCAAATGGCTTCAGGGTCACCCCTCCACTTT. Translating it yields CASSQMASGSPLHF.

The J gene is TRBJ2-1, the V gene TRBV3-1 (or the pseudogene TRBV3-2); TRBD2 matches at 8 bases. This CDR3 has 14 amino acids. Germline CDR1 reads LGHDT; CDR2 reads YNNKEL (reference sequence). J gave up 7 bases and V 4 bases, and 6 bases lay outside the gene matches. CDR3 residues: CASSPWSGRNEQFF. Written as DNA, the CDR3 is TGTGCCAGCAGCCCCTGGAGCGGGAGAAATGAGCAGTTCTTC.

The chain is built from TRBV5-6 and TRBJ2-5, with D perhaps TRBD2 (5 bases). CDR3 length: 14 amino acids. Germline CDR1 SGHDT, CDR2 YYEEEE. The V and J ends lost 6 bases and 5 bases respectively, with 17 bases between them. The DNA of the CDR3 is TGTGCCAGCACTCCTCCCGGGGTAATGGAGACCCAGTACTTC. As protein: CASTPPGVMETQYF.

V and J are TRBV6-4 and TRBJ2-5; 8 bases are shared with TRBD1. Germline CDR1 and CDR2: MRHNA and SNTAGT. The length of the CDR3 is 14 residues. V shed 2 bases, J shed 3 bases, and the junction held 2 bases outside the gene matches. The chain's CDR3 is CASSDPGGEETQYF. CDR3 in DNA: TGTGCCAGCAGTGACCCAGGGGGCGAAGAGACCCAGTACTTC.

This chain joins TRBV2 and TRBJ1-2, with 8 bases identical to TRBD1. The CDR3 consists of 15 residues. J was trimmed by 3 bases and V by 6 bases; bases with no gene match: 9. Per the germline V gene, CDR1 is SNHLY and CDR2 is FYNNEI. CDR3 in DNA: TGTGCCAGCAGGGCCACCGGGACAGGAGACTATGGCTACACCTTC. As protein: CASRATGTGDYGYTF.

The V call is TRBV3-1 (or the pseudogene TRBV3-2), the J call TRBJ2-1; D gene ambiguous. This CDR3 comprises 12 residues. In germline, CDR1 is LGHDT, CDR2 YNNKEL (reference sequence). Trimming cost V 3 bases and J 9 bases, with 9 bases left between them. The DNA for the CDR3 is TGTGCCAGCAGCCATGAGTATCGTGAGCAGTTCTTC. Translated: CASSHEYREQFF.

The CDR3 bases are TGTGCCAGCAGTTTGCGGGGGGCGAACACTGAAGCTTTCTTT. The encoded protein is CASSLRGANTEAFF. The rearrangement joins TRBV27 to TRBJ1-1, with D maybe TRBD1 (6 bases). CDR1 and CDR2 (germline): MNHEY, SMNVEV (reference sequence). V lost 3 bases and J lost 1, with 9 bases in between. The CDR3 runs to 14 residues.

The chain carries TRBV24-1 and TRBJ1-5, with a tentative D call TRBD1 (6 bases). CDR1 is KGHDR, CDR2 SFDVKD, per germline. The V and J ends lost 0 bases and 2 bases respectively, with 13 bases between them. The CDR3 extends over 17 amino acids. The CDR3 DNA follows: TGTGCCACCAGTGATTTGCCTAGCAGGGGACGCAATCAGCCCCAGCATTTT. The encoded protein is CATSDLPSRGRNQPQHF.

CDR3 residues: CASNIRQGLTHNEQFF. As DNA, the CDR3 is TGTGCCAGCAATATAAGACAGGGATTGACCCACAATGAGCAGTTCTTC. The chain joins TRBV28 to TRBJ2-1; TRBD1 aligns across 7 bases. This CDR3 is 16 amino acids long. The germline gives CDR1 MDHEN, CDR2 SYDVKM. J was trimmed by 5 bases and V by 7 bases; bases with no gene match: 14. Supplemented by reference TRBV28 and TRBJ2-1, the full variable domain reads DVKVTQSSRYLVKRTGEKVFLECVQDMDHENMFWYRQDPGLGLRLIYFSYDVKMKEKGDIPEGYSVSREKKERFSLILESASTNQTSMYLCASNIRQGLTHNEQFFGPGTRLTVL.

The chain carries TRBV19 and TRBJ1-2; TRBD1 matches 8 bases. Germline-derived CDR1 and CDR2 are LNHDA and SQIVND (reference sequence). After removal of 5 bases from V and 4 bases from J, the junction contained 6 bases not matched to a gene. The CDR3 length is 14 residues. The CDR3 reads CASSGDRTLYGYTF. The CDR3 DNA reads TGTGCCAGTAGTGGGGACAGGACCCTCTATGGCTACACCTTC.

Only a few counts were recorded for this clone. The chain has TRBV5-5 and TRBJ2-7; 7 bases align to TRBD1. V gave up 4 bases and J gave up 2 bases; unmatched junction bases: 9. The CDR3 runs 15 residues. Germline V gene data show CDR1 as SGHKS and CDR2 as YYEKEE (reference sequence). CDR3 loop: CASSTMGTETYEQYV. DNA of the CDR3: TGTGCCAGCAGCACAATGGGGACAGAGACCTACGAGCAGTACGTC.

This clone was observed a single time. The J gene is TRBJ1-5, the V gene TRBV3-1 (or the pseudogene TRBV3-2), with a possible D match to TRBD1 (5 bases). Trimming left V 4 bases short and J 4 bases short, with 8 bases between. Germline CDR1 LGHDT, CDR2 YNNKEL (reference sequence). The CDR3 length is 13 residues. The CDR3, as DNA: TGTGCCAGCAGCCCGACAGCTAATCAGCCCCAGCATTTT. Its translation: CASSPTANQPQHF.

This clone was found a few times. The chain employs TRBV28 and TRBJ1-6; the match to TRBD1 covers 8 bases. J was trimmed by 8 bases and V by 6 bases; bases with no gene match: 6. The CDR3 totals 14 residues. Germline assignment: CDR1 MDHEN and CDR2 SYDVKM. In DNA, the CDR3 is TGTGCCAGCAGCGGACAGGGTTTGCATTCACCCCTCCACTTT. Its protein is CASSGQGLHSPLHF. Variable domain in full (rest from reference TRBV28 and TRBJ1-6): DVKVTQSSRYLVKRTGEKVFLECVQDMDHENMFWYRQDPGLGLRLIYFSYDVKMKEKGDIPEGYSVSREKKERFSLILESASTNQTSMYLCASSGQGLHSPLHFGNGTRLTVT.

The chain combines TRBV6-6 with TRBJ2-1, with TRBD2 matching 8 bases. CDR3 length equals 16 residues. The germline V gene encodes CDR1 MNHNY and CDR2 SVGAGI (reference sequence). Trimming at V came to 5 bases and at J to 5 bases, leaving 11 bases not matched to a gene. CDR3 sequence (DNA): TGTGCCAGCAGTCCCAACAGCGGGAGCTTTAACAATGAGCAGTTCTTC. It specifies CASSPNSGSFNNEQFF.

The rearrangement links TRBV19 to TRBJ1-1, with 7 bases aligning to TRBD1. V shed 7 bases and J 5 bases; nucleotides not matched to a gene: 7. The germline V gene encodes CDR1 LNHDA and CDR2 SQIVND (reference sequence). This CDR3 comprises 13 residues. In DNA form, the CDR3 reads TGTGCCAGTATTGGAGGGGGCGGGACTGAAGCTTTCTTT. It translates to CASIGGGGTEAFF.